The 9 T cell receptor beta chains in this list originate from one sample, sequenced in a study of cytomegalovirus exposure and HLA in healthy donors. Amplification used 60 Vbeta primers and 13 Jbeta primers. TCRdb's copy holds only in-frame clones and misses some; the assay was immunoSEQ multiplex PCR. The data contain roughly 150,000 clones, about 79% of them singletons. The material sequenced was PBMCs. Source of these receptors: a male donor in good health and CMV-seronegative.

V is TRBV19 and J is TRBJ1-2, with 10 bases aligning to TRBD1. The germline V gene has CDR1 LNHDA and CDR2 SQIVND (reference sequence). CDR3 length: 15 residues. Germline trimming cut 0 bases from V and 6 bases from J; bases unmatched to any gene: 4. In DNA form, the CDR3 reads TGTGCCAGTAGTATAGACCTTGGACAGGGGGATGGCTACACCTTC. Translation gives CASSIDLGQGDGYTF.

The V call is TRBV9, the J call TRBJ1-6; D is ambiguous. The CDR3 consists of 17 residues. Trimming took off 4 bases at V and 2 bases at J, with 16 bases between the two ends. The germline CDR1 and CDR2 sequences are SGDLS and YYNGEE. DNA of the CDR3: TGTGCCAGCAGCCCAGGACTGCCCGGGGCCTATAATTCACCCCTCCACTTT. Protein product: CASSPGLPGAYNSPLHF.

V is TRBV5-1 and J is TRBJ2-1, with D perhaps TRBD2 (6 bases). Germline loops: CDR1 SGHRS, CDR2 YFSETQ. The CDR3 loop spans 13 amino acids. Trimming stripped 0 bases from V and 10 bases from J, with 11 bases between. DNA for the CDR3: TGCGCCAGCAGCTTGGGGGACTCAATCGAGCAGTTCTTC. It yields the protein CASSLGDSIEQFF.

The V call is TRBV7-8, the J call TRBJ1-5; no definite D call. Per the germline V gene, CDR1 is SGHVS and CDR2 is FQNEAQ. The CDR3 spans 14 residues. With 1 base removed from V and 4 bases from J, the gap between germline ends came to 8 bases. In nucleotides, the CDR3 is TGTGCCAGCAGCTTAGAATTACGGAATCAGCCCCAGCATTTT. Protein: CASSLELRNQPQHF.

The CDR3 region is CASSLNSGIFREQFF. CDR3 bases: TGTGCCAGCAGTTTAAATAGCGGGATATTTCGTGAGCAGTTCTTC. The chain recombines TRBV28 with TRBJ2-1, with 8 bases that match TRBD2. The J segment lost 9 bases and the V segment lost 2 bases, leaving 9 bases of the junction unmatched. Germline V CDR1 and CDR2: MDHEN, SYDVKM. The CDR3 has 15 residues.

The chain carries TRBV11-2 and TRBJ1-2, with D perhaps matching TRBD1 (6 bases). CDR1 SGHAT and CDR2 FQNNGV come from the germline V gene. This CDR3 comprises 14 residues. The germline V and J ends were trimmed by 1 base and 4 bases, with 10 bases remaining between them. Here the CDR3 reads CASSLGRGGYGYTF. Written as DNA, the CDR3 is TGTGCCAGCAGCTTAGGAAGGGGGGGCTATGGCTACACCTTC. The whole variable domain, filled in from reference TRBV11-2 and TRBJ1-2, reads EAGVAQSPRYKIIEKRQSVAFWCNPISGHATLYWYQQILGQGPKLLIQFQNNGVVDDSQLPKDRFSAERLKGVDSTLKIQPAKLEDSAVYLCASSLGRGGYGYTFGSGTRLTVV.

The table lists this clone with a few counts. The chain has TRBV18 and TRBJ2-7; the D gene is possibly TRBD2 (5 bases). Germline V CDR1 and CDR2: KGHSH, LQKENI. Trimming stripped 3 bases from V and 5 bases from J, with 8 bases between. CDR3 length equals 12 residues. The CDR3 coding sequence is TGTGCCAGCTCACCCCTCGGGGACGAGCAGTACTTC. Translating it yields CASSPLGDEQYF.

The rearrangement uses TRBV5-8 and TRBJ1-2, with D maybe TRBD1 (5 bases). The germline CDR1 and CDR2 sequences are SGHTS and YDEGEE. Trimming shortened V by 3 bases and J by 2 bases, and 17 bases separated the two germline ends. CDR3 length equals 16 residues. CDR3 sequence reads: CASSSPGNRVNYGYTF. As DNA, the CDR3 is TGTGCCAGCAGCTCACCAGGGAATCGAGTGAACTATGGCTACACCTTC.

This clone was counted a single time. The J gene is TRBJ1-1, the V gene TRBV18; tentatively, D is TRBD1 (5 bases). CDR3 length: 14 amino acids. Germline V CDR1 and CDR2: KGHSH, LQKENI. Trimming pared 4 bases from V and 2 bases from J, leaving 11 bases between. CDR3 loop: CASSLGALNTEAFF. The CDR3 DNA sequence: TGTGCCAGCTCACTTGGGGCCCTAAACACTGAAGCTTTCTTT. The full variable domain, rest sourced from reference TRBV18 and TRBJ1-1, is NAGVMQNPRHLVRRRGQEARLRCSPMKGHSHVYWYRQLPEEGLKFMVYLQKENIIDESGMPKERFSAEFPKEGPSILRIQQVVRGDSAAYFCASSLGALNTEAFFGQGTRLTVV.